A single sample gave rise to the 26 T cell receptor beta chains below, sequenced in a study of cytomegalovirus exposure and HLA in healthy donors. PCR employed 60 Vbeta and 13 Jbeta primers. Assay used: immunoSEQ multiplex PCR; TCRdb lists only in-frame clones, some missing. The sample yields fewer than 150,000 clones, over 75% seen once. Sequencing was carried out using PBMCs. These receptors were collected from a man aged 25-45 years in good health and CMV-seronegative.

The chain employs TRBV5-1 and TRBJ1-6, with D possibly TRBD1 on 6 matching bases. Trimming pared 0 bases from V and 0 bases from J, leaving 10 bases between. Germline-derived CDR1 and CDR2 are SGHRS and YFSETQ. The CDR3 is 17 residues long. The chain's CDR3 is CASSLERGSSYNSPLHF. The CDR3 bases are TGCGCCAGCAGCTTGGAGAGGGGGAGCTCCTATAATTCACCCCTCCACTTT.

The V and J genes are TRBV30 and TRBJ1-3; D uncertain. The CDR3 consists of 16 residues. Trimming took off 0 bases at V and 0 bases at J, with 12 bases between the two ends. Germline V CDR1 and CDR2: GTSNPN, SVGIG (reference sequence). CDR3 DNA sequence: TGTGCCTGGAGTGTCCCTGGCGGGCACTCTGGAAACACCATATATTTT. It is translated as CAWSVPGGHSGNTIYF.

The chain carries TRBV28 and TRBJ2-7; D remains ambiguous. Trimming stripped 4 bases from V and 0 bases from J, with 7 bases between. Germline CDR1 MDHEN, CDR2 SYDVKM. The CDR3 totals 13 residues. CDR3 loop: CASSSQPSYEQYF. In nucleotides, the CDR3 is TGTGCCAGCAGTTCACAGCCCTCCTACGAGCAGTACTTC.

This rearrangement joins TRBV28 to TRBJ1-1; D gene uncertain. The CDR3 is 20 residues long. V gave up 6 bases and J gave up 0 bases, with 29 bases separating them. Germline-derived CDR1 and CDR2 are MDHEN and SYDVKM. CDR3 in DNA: TGTGCCAGCAGACTCTCTTTCCACTCGGGGTACGTCAATATGAACACTGAAGCTTTCTTT. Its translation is CASRLSFHSGYVNMNTEAFF.

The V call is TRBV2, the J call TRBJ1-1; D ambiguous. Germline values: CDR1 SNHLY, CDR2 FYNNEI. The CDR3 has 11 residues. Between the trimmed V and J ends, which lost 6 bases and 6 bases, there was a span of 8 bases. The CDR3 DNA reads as TGTGCCAGCAGGCAGGCCCCTGAAGCTTTCTTT. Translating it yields CASRQAPEAFF. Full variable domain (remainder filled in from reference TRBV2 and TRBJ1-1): EPEVTQTPSHQVTQMGQEVILRCVPISNHLYFYWYRQILGQKVEFLVSFYNNEISEKSEIFDDQFSVERPDGSNFTLKIRSTKLEDSAMYFCASRQAPEAFFGQGTRLTVV.

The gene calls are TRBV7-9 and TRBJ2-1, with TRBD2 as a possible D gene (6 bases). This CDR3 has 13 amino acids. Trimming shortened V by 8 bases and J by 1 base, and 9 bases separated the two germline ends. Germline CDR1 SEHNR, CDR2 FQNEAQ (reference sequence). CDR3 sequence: CASLEGSYNEQFF. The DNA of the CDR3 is TGTGCCAGCTTGGAGGGTTCCTACAATGAGCAGTTCTTC.

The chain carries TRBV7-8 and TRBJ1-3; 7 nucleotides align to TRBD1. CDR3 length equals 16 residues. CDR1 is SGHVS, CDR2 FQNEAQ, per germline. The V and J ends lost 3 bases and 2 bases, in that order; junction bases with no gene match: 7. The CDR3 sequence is CASSFATGSAGNTIYF. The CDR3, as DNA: TGTGCCAGCAGCTTCGCGACAGGGTCGGCTGGAAACACCATATATTTT.

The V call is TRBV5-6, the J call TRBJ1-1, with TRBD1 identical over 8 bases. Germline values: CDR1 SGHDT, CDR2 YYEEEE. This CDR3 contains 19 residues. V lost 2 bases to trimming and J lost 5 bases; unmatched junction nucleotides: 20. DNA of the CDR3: TGTGCCAGCAGCTTCTGGGGGAGCGGACAGGGCGCCTTAGGAACTGAAGCTTTCTTT. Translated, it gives CASSFWGSGQGALGTEAFF.

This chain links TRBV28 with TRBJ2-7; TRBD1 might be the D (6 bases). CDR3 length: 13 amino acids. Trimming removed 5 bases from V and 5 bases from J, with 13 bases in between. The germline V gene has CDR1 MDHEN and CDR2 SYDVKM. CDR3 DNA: TGTGCCAGCAGTACAGGGAGTAGGGACGAGCAGTACTTC. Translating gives CASSTGSRDEQYF.

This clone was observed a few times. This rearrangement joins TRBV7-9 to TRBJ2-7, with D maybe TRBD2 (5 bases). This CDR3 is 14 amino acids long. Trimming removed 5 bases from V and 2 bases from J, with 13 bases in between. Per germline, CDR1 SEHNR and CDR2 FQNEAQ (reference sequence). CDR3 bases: TGTGCCAGCAGCCGCGGCCGGGAAACCTACGAGCAGTACTTC. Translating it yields CASSRGRETYEQYF. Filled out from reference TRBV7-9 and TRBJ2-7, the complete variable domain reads DTGVSQNPRHKITKRGQNVTFRCDPISEHNRLYWYRQTLGQGPEFLTYFQNEAQLEKSRLLSDRFSAERPKGSFSTLEIQRTEQGDSAMYLCASSRGRETYEQYFGPGTRLTVT.

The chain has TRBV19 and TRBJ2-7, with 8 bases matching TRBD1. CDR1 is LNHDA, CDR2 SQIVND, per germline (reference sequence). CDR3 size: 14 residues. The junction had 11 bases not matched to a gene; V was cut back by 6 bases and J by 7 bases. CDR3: CASSVGRGRGEQYF. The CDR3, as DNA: TGTGCCAGTAGCGTGGGCAGGGGGCGCGGGGAGCAGTACTTC.

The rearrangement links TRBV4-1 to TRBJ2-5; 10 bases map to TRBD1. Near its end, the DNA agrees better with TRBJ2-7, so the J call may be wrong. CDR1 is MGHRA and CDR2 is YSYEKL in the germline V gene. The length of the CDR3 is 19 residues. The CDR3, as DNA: TGCGCCAGCAGCCTCGGGCCGCACCTGGGACAGGGGCCCCCCTACGAGCAGTACTTC. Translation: CASSLGPHLGQGPPYEQYF.

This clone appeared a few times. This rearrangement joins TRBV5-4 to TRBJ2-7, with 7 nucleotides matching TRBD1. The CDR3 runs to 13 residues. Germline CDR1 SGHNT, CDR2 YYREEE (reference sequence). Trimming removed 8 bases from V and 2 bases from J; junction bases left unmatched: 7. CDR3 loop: CASSPGQTYEQYF. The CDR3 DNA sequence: TGTGCCAGTTCACCGGGACAGACCTACGAGCAGTACTTC.

As DNA, the CDR3 is TGCGCCAGCAGCCAAGCGAACTCAGGTAATCAGCCCCAGCATTTT. It encodes CASSQANSGNQPQHF. The chain joins TRBV4-1 to TRBJ1-5, with D unclear. The CDR3 is made up of 15 amino acids. With 1 base removed from V and 4 bases from J, the gap between germline ends came to 11 bases. The germline CDR1 and CDR2 sequences are MGHRA and YSYEKL.

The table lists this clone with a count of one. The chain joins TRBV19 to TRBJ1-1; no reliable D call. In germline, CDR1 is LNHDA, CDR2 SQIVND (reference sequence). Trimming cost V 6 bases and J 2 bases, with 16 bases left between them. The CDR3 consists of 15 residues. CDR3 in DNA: TGTGCCAGTAGACGACACCCCGCTATCAACACTGAAGCTTTCTTT. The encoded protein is CASRRHPAINTEAFF.

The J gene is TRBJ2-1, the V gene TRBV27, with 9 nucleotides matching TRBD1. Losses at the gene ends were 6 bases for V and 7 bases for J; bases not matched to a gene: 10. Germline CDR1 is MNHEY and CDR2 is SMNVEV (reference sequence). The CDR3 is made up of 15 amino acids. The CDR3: CASRWTGAAKNEQFF. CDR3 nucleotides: TGTGCCAGCAGGTGGACAGGGGCAGCTAAGAATGAGCAGTTCTTC.

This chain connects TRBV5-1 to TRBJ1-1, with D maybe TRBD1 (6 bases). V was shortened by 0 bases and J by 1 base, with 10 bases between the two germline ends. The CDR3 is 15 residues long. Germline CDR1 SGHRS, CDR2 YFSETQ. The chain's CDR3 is CASSLELQGNTEAFF. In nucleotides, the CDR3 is TGCGCCAGCAGCTTGGAGTTACAGGGGAACACTGAAGCTTTCTTT.

This CDR3 reads CASSTGQGDNEQFF. CDR3 DNA sequence: TGTGCCAGCAGCACGGGACAGGGGGACAATGAGCAGTTCTTC. This sequence joins TRBV7-9 and TRBJ2-1; 11 positions match TRBD1. Germline V gene lookup returns CDR1 SEHNR and CDR2 FQNEAQ (reference sequence). The trim removed 5 bases at V and 5 bases at J, leaving 2 bases unmatched. The CDR3 has 14 amino acids.

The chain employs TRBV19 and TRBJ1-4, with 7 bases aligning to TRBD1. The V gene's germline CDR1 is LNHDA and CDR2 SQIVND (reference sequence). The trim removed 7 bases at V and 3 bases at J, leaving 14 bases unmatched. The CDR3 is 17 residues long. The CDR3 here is CASKGDRNLGANEKLFF. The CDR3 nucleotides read TGTGCCAGTAAAGGGGACAGAAACCTGGGGGCTAATGAAAAACTGTTTTTT.

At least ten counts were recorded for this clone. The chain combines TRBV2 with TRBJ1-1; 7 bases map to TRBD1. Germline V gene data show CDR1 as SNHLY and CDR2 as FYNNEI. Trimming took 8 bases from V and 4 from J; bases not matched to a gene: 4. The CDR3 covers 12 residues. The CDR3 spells CASDRVSTEAFF. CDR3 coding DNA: TGTGCCAGCGACAGGGTAAGCACTGAAGCTTTCTTT.

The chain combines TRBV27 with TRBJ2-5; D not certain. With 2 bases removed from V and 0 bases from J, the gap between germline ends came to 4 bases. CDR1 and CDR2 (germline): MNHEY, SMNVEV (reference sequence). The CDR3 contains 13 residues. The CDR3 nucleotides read TGTGCCAGCAGTTTAGAGTACCAAGAGACCCAGTACTTC. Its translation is CASSLEYQETQYF.

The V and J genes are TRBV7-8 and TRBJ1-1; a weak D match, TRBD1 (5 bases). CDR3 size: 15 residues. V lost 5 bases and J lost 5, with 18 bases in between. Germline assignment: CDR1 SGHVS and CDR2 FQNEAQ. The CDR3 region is CASSLGGWRATEAFF. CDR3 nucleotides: TGTGCCAGCAGCCTTGGGGGTTGGAGGGCAACTGAAGCTTTCTTT.

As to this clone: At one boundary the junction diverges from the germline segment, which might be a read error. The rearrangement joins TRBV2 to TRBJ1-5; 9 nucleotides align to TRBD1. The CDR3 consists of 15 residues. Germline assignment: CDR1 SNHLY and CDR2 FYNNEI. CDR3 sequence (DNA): TGTGCCAGCAGTTTGGACAGGGGCGCTTATCAGCCCCAGAATTTT. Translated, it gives CASSLDRGAYQPQNF.

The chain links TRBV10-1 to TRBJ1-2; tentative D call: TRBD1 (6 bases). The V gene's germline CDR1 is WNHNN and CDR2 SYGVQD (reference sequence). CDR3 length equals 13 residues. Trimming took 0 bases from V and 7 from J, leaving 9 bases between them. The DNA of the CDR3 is TGCGCCAGCAGTGAGTCCACAGGGCTTGGCTACACCTTC. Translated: CASSESTGLGYTF.

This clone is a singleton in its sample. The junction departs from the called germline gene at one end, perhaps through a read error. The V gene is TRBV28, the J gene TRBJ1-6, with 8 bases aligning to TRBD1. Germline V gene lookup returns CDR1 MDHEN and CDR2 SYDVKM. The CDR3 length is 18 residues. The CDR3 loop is CASRRGQGRSSYNSPLNF. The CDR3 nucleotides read TGTGCCAGCAGACGTGGACAGGGCAGGAGCTCCTATAATTCACCCCTCAACTTT.

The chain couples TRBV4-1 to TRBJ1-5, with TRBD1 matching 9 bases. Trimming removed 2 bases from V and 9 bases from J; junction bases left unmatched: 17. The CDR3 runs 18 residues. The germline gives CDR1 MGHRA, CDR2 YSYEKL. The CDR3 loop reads CASSQNPGRGTGKRPQHF. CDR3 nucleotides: TGCGCCAGCAGCCAAAACCCCGGTCGCGGGACAGGGAAGCGGCCCCAGCATTTT.